This T cell receptor beta chain stems from a study of T-cell memory formation after mild COVID-19. Worth noting for this clonotype: The antigen is undetermined.

Each CDR3 protein gets one entry after TCRdb re-called the 5' RACE reads with MiXCR. The sample lists under 250,000 distinct CDR3 sequences; roughly a tenth were seen once. Study-level results: Clones from the second wave (peaking day 37) had unconfirmed SARS-CoV-2 specificity.

Trimming took 1 base from V and 4 from J, leaving 10 bases between them. This CDR3 comprises 14 residues. V usage is TRBV12-3 or TRBV12-4 and J usage is TRBJ1-2; weak D call: TRBD1 (6 bases). This TCR derives from a man younger than 35 who had mild COVID-19 (a few samples of this study predate the infection). Cell type and time point are not known. The sample was PBMCs or a T cell subset sorted from them (not recorded which). CDR3 loop: CASSLGGLGYGYTF. DNA for the CDR3: TGTGCCAGCAGTTTAGGGGGGCTTGGCTATGGCTACACCTTC.